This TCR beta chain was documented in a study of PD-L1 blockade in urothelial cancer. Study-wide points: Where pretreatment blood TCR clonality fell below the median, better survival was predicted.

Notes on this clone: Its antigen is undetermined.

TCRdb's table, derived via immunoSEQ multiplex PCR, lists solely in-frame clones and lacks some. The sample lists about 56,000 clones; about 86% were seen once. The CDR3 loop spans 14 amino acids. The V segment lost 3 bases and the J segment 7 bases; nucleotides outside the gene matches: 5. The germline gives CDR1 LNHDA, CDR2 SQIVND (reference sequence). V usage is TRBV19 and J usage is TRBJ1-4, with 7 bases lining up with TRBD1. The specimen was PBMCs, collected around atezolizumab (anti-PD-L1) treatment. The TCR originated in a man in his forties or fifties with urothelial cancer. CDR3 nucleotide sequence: TGTGCCAGTAGTATTTGGCCAGGGGGTGAAAAACTGTTTTTT. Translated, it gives CASSIWPGGEKLFF.